The source of this T cell receptor beta chain is a study of CXCR3-negative and CXCR3-positive naive CD8 T cells (dated by TCRdb to the late 2010s). Looking at the study overall: About 150 million TRB reads were obtained in total, roughly 1.5 +/- 0.3 million reads per library. The diversity and physicochemical repertoire analyses included 11 donors pooled from two independent experiments. For the TRBV-TRBJ cluster analysis, the naive subsets came from a handful of donors, while the memory cells came from 3 donors. Overall study outcomes, separate from this receptor: Naive CXCR3-negative and CXCR3-positive cells from the same donor showed similar TRBV-TRBJ usage, whereas memory cells showed distinct patterns. Compared with CXCR3-negative naive cells, CXCR3-positive naive cells had TRB CDR3s with higher hydrophobicity (lower Kidera factor 4), lower energy, and higher strength and volume indices. Both naive subsets had comparably high repertoire diversity, while memory CD8+ T cells had much lower repertoire diversity. Freshly isolated PBMCs were used for most assays because CXCR3 expression went down partially after cryopreservation. Because surface CD5, which is linked to self-reactivity in mice, was comparable between the naive subsets, TCR interaction strength was also inferred from the physicochemical properties of TRB CDR3s.

The germline V gene specifies SGHVS as CDR1 and FQNEAQ as CDR2. The CDR3, cysteine through phenylalanine, is 17 amino acids long. Only the protein is available. This clonotype is medium-sized (0.01 to 0.1%) by its frequency; no count is available. The clone's antigen remains unknown. For every CD8+ T cell subset, under 350,000 cells were flow-sorted straight into RLT lysis buffer, and each subset was sorted in triplicate. To keep memory contaminants out, a stringent definition of naive CD8+ T cells was applied: CD45RO-CCR7+CD27+CD95-. Using standard density gradient centrifugation, peripheral blood mononuclear cells were isolated from buffy coats. A FACSAria III was used to flow-sort naive CD8+ T cells into CXCR3-negative and CXCR3-positive populations. Total RNA was extracted from sorted cells with an RNeasy Mini Kit. Reads for this sample came from a NextSeq 550. The Human TCR Profiling Kit (MiLaboratory) was used to prepare UMI-labeled 5' RACE TRB cDNA libraries. The full amount of extracted RNA was used for cDNA synthesis, and the full amount of resulting cDNA was used for PCR amplification. The libraries were made side by side, with each library going through the same number of PCR cycles. Turning to the authors' computational methods: MIGEC and MiXCR extracted about 49,000 +/- 11,000 unique UMI-labeled TRB cDNA molecules per library, requiring at least two reads per UMI. On average, each library contained about 40,000 +/- 10,000 functional in-frame TRB CDR3 nucleotide clonotypes without stop codons. Diversity metrics, including normalized Shannon-Wiener and Chao1, were computed in VDJtools after downsampling to 5000 UMI-labeled TRB molecules per sample. VDJtools computed clonotype-size-weighted physicochemical properties of the central five CDR3 residues: interaction energy, strength, volume and Kidera factor 4. TCRdb reprocessed the reads, reporting each CDR3 protein sequence once and no DNA. These V and J calls originate from TCRdb's pipeline instead of the authors' own analysis. This sample's table has entries for 50,000 to 55,000 distinct CDR3 sequences. The top ten clonotypes cover around 1.5% of the sample.

Here the chain combines TRBV7-8 and TRBJ1-5; there is no DNA to check the TCRdb D call of TRBD1. The clonotype comes from a human donor in good health. Some clones in this sample may be carry-over from other donors' samples. Sequencing used naive CXCR3- CD8+ T cells from blood. The intended sense of this specimen's cell subset or site label: CD45RO-CCR7+CD27+CD95- naive CD8+ T cells lacking CXCR3 (TNR3-). CDR3 sequence: CASSLGAFGMGGQPQHF.